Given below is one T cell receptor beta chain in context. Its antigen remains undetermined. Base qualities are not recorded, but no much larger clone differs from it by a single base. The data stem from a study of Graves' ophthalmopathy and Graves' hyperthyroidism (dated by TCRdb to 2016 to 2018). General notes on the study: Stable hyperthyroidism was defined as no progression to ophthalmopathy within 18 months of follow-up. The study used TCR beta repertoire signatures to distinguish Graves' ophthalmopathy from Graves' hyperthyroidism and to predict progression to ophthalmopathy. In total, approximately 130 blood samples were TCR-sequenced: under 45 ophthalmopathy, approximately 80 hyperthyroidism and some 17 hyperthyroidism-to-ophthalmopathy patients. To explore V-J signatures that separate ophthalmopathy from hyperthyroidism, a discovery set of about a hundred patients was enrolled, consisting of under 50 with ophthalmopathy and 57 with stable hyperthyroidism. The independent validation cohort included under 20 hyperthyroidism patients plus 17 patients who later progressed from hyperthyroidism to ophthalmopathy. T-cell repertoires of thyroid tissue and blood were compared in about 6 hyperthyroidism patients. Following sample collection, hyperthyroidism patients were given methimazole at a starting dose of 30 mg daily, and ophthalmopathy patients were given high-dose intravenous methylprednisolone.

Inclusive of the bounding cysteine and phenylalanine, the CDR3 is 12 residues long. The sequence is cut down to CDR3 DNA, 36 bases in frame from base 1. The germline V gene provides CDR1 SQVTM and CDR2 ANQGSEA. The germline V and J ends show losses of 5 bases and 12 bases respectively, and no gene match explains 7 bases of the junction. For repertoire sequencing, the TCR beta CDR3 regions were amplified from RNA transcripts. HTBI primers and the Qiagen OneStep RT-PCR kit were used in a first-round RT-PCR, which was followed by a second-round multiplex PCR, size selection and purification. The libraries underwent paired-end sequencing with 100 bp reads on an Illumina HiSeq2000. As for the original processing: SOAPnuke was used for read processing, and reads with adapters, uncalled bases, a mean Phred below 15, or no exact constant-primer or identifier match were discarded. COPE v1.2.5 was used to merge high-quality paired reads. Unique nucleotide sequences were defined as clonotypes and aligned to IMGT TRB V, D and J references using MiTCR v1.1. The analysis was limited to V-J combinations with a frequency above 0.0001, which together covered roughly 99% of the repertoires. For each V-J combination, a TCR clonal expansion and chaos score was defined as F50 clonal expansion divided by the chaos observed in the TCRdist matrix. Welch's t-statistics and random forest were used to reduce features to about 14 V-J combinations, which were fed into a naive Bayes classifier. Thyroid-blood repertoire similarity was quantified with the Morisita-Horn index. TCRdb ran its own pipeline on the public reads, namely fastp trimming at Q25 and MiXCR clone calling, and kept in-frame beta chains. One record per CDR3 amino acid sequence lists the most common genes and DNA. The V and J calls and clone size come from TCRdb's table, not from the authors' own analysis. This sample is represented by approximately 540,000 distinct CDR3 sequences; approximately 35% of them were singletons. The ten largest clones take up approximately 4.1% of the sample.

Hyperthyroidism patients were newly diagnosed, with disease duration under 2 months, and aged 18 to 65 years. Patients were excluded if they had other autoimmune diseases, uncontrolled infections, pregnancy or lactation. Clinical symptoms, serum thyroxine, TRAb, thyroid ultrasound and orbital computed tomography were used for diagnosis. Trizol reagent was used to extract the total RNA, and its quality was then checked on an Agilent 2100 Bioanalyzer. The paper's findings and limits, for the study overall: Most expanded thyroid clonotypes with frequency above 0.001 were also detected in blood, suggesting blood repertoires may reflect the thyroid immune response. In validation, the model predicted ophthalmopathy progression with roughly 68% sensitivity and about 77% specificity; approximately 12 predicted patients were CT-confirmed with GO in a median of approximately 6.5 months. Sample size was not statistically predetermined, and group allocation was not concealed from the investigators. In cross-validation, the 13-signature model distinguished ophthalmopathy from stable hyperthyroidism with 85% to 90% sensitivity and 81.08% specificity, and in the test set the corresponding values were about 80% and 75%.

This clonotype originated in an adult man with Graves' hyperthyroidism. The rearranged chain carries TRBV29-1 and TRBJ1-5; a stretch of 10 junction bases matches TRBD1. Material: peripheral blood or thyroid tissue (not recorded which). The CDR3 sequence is CSVQDRGTDQHF. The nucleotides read TGCAGCGTTCAGGACAGGGGGACAGACCAGCATTTT. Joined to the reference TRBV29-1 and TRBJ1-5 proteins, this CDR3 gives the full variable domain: SAVISQKPSRDICQRGTSLTIQCQVDSQVTMMFWYRQQPGQSLTLIATANQGSEATYESGFVIDKFPISRPNLTFSTLTVSNMSPEDSSIYLCSVQDRGTDQHFGDGTRLSIL.